This passage covers 8 T cell receptor beta chains from one sample sequenced in a study of Ad26.COV2.S vaccination and SARS-CoV-2 variants. Clones were sequenced by immunoSEQ multiplex PCR, and TCRdb holds only the in-frame ones, with some missing. Altogether 300,000 to 500,000 clones are present, 80% to 90% being singletons, with the ten largest covering 3.5%. This sample's treatment: over 15 received Ad26.COV2.S at low or high dose, single or two shots; about 5 received placebo; per-sample allocation not given. Sampling happened 63 days after the first vaccine or placebo injection. Source: peripheral blood, taken in a trial of Ad26.COV2.S vaccine versus placebo. These receptors all come from a person between 18 and 60 years old who received the Ad26.COV2.S COVID-19 vaccine or a placebo.

V usage is TRBV6-5 and J usage is TRBJ1-2, with D perhaps TRBD1 (6 bases). CDR1 and CDR2 (germline): MNHEY, SVGAGI. The CDR3 covers 14 residues. Between the trimmed V and J ends, which lost 6 bases and 2 bases, there was a span of 13 bases. As DNA, the CDR3 is TGTGCCAGCAGGGGGGGTACAGGGAACTATGGCTACACCTTC. It translates to CASRGGTGNYGYTF.

In this sample, this clone turned up once. V is TRBV6-2 or TRBV6-3 and J is TRBJ2-5, with D unclear. Germline loops: CDR1 MNHEY, CDR2 SVGEGT. CDR3 length equals 14 residues. V gave up 0 bases and J gave up 2 bases, with 7 bases separating them. CDR3: CASSYSSRQETQYF. The CDR3 region has the DNA TGTGCCAGCAGTTACTCTAGTCGTCAAGAGACCCAGTACTTC.

This chain links TRBV4-1 with TRBJ2-7, with a possible D match to TRBD1 (6 bases). CDR1 is MGHRA, CDR2 YSYEKL, per germline. The CDR3 covers 14 residues. Trimming took 0 bases from V and 0 from J, leaving 6 bases between them. The CDR3, as DNA: TGCGCCAGCAGCCAAGAACAGGGCTCCTACGAGCAGTACTTC. It translates to CASSQEQGSYEQYF.

In this sample, this clone turned up once. Here the CDR3 DNA reads TGTGCCAGCAGTGAACGGGGGGCGAAAACTGAAGCTTTCTTT. It yields the protein CASSERGAKTEAFF. The V call is TRBV6-1, the J call TRBJ1-1; a weak D match, TRBD1 (6 bases). Looked up from germline, CDR1 is MNHNS and CDR2 is SASEGT. V was pared by 2 bases and J by 5 bases, with 12 bases between. This CDR3 is 14 amino acids long.

This chain uses TRBV5-1 with TRBJ2-7; D may correspond to TRBD1 or TRBD2 (6 bases each). V was trimmed by 4 bases and J by 6 bases, leaving 17 bases between them. Germline V gene data show CDR1 as SGHRS and CDR2 as YFSETQ. CDR3 size: 14 residues. The CDR3 spells CASSRLADSSEQYF. CDR3 in DNA: TGCGCCAGCAGCCGGTTAGCGGACAGTAGCGAGCAGTACTTC.

The chain uses TRBV27 and TRBJ2-7; TRBD1 aligns across 9 bases. The J segment lost 5 bases and the V segment lost 3 bases, leaving 5 bases of the junction unmatched. Germline V gives CDR1 MNHEY, CDR2 SMNVEV (reference sequence). The CDR3 covers 14 residues. CDR3 DNA sequence: TGTGCCAGCAGTTTGCGACAGGGGGTAGACGAGCAGTACTTC. Translation gives CASSLRQGVDEQYF.

The chain combines TRBV18 with TRBJ1-6, with D hard to call. The CDR3 spans 16 residues. V was pared by 3 bases and J by 10 bases, with 19 bases between. The germline V gene has CDR1 KGHSH and CDR2 LQKENI. The CDR3 DNA reads as TGTGCCAGCTCACCCGACGACCTTCTAAGGAGGTCACCCCTCCACTTT. Amino acid sequence: CASSPDDLLRRSPLHF. Drawing the rest from reference TRBV18 and TRBJ1-6, the complete variable domain is NAGVMQNPRHLVRRRGQEARLRCSPMKGHSHVYWYRQLPEEGLKFMVYLQKENIIDESGMPKERFSAEFPKEGPSILRIQQVVRGDSAAYFCASSPDDLLRRSPLHFGNGTRLTVT.

This chain joins TRBV27 and TRBJ2-7, with 10 bases lining up with TRBD1. CDR1 is MNHEY, CDR2 SMNVEV, per germline (reference sequence). This CDR3 has 15 residues. The junction had 6 bases not matched to a gene; V was cut back by 6 bases and J by 1 base. CDR3 residues: CASRQGQGPSYEQYF. CDR3 nucleotides: TGTGCCAGCAGGCAGGGACAGGGGCCATCCTACGAGCAGTACTTC.